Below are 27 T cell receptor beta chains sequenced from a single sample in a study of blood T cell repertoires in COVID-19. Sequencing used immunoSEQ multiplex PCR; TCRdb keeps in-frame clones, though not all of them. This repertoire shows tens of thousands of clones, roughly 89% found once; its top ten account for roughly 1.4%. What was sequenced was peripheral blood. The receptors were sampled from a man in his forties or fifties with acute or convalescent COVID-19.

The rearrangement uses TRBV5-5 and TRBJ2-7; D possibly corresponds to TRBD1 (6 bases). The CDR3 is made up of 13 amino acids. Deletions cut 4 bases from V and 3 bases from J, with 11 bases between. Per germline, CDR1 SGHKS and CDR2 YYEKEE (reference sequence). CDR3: CASSRQERYEQYF. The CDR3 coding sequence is TGTGCCAGCAGCCGACAGGAACGCTACGAGCAGTACTTC.

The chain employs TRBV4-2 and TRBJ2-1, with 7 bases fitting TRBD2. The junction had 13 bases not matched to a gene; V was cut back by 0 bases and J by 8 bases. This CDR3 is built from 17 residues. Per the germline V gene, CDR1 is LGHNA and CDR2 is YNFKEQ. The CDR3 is CASSQDRIGLVGDEQFF. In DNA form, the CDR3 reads TGTGCCAGCAGCCAAGATAGGATTGGACTAGTTGGCGATGAGCAGTTCTTC.

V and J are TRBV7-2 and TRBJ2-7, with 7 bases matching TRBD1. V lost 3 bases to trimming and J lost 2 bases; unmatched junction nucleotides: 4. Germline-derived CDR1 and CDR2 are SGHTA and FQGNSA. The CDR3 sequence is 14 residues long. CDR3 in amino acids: CASSLNRGPYEQYF. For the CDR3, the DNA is TGTGCCAGCAGCTTGAATAGGGGGCCCTACGAGCAGTACTTC.

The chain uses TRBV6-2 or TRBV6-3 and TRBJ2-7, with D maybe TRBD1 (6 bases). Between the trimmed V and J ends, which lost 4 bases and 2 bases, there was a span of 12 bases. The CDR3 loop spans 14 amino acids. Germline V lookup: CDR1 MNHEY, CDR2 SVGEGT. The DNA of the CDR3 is TGTGCCAGCAGTTTCGGACAGCGTACCTACGAGCAGTACTTC. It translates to CASSFGQRTYEQYF.

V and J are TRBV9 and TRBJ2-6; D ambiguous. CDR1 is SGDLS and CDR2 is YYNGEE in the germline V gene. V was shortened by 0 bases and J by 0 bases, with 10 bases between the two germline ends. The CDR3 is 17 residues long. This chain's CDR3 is CASSVGTAASGANVLTF. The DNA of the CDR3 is TGTGCCAGCAGCGTAGGAACAGCAGCCTCTGGGGCCAACGTCCTGACTTTC.

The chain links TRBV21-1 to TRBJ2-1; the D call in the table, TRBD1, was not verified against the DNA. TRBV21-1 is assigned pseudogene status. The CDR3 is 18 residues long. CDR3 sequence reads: CASSKEDRGRGPYNEQFF. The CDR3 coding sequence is TGTGCCAGCAGCAAAGAAGATCGGGGCAGGGGGCCTTACAATGAGCAGTTCTTC.

CDR3 protein: CASSFWAADRDNQPQHF. The CDR3 nucleotides read TGTGCCAGCAGTTTTTGGGCAGCCGACAGGGACAATCAGCCCCAGCATTTT. The J gene is TRBJ1-5, the V gene TRBV28, with 7 positions matching TRBD1. The CDR3 totals 17 residues. The V gene end was trimmed by 3 bases and the J gene end by 3 bases; junction bases not matched to a gene: 11. The germline V gene encodes CDR1 MDHEN and CDR2 SYDVKM.

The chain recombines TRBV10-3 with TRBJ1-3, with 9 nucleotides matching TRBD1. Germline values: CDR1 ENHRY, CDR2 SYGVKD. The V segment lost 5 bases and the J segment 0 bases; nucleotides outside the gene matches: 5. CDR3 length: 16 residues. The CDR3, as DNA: TGTGCCATCAGTCGGACAGGGGAAGGCTCTGGAAACACCATATATTTT. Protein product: CAISRTGEGSGNTIYF.

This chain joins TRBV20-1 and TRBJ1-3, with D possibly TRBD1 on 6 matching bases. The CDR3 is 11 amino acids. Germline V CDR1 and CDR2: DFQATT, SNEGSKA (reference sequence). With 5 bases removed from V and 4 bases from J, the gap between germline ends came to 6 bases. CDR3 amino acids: CSAQGGNTIYF. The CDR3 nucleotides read TGCAGTGCTCAGGGGGGAAACACCATATATTTT.

The CDR3 DNA follows: TGTGCCACCAGTGGACGAGGGAGGGATGAAAAACTGTTTTTT. Its translation: CATSGRGRDEKLFF. V and J are TRBV24-1 and TRBJ1-4; no definite D call. V dropped 5 bases and J dropped 6 bases, with 12 bases sitting between them. Germline V gene sequence: CDR1 KGHDR, CDR2 SFDVKD. The CDR3 consists of 14 residues.

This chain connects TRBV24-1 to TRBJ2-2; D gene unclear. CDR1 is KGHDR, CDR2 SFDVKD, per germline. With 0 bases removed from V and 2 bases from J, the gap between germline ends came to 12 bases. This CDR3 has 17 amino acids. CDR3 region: CATSDLRSAGNTGELFF. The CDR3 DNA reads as TGTGCCACCAGTGATTTGCGGTCGGCAGGCAACACCGGGGAGCTGTTTTTT.

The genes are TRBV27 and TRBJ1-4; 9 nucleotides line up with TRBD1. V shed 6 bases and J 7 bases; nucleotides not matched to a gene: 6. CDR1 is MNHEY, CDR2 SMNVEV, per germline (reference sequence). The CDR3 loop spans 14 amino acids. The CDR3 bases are TGTGCCAGCAGGCGACAGGGGGGAAGTGAAAAACTGTTTTTT. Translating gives CASRRQGGSEKLFF.

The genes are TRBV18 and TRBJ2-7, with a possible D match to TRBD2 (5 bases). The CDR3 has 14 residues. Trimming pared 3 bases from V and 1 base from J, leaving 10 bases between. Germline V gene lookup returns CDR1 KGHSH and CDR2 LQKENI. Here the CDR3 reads CASSPPEESYEQYF. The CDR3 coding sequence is TGTGCCAGCTCACCCCCGGAGGAGTCCTACGAGCAGTACTTC.

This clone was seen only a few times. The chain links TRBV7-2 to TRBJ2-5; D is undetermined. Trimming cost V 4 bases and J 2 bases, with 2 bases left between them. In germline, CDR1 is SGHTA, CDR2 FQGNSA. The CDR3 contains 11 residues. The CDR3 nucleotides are TGTGCCAGCAGCTCTCAAGAGACCCAGTACTTC. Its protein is CASSSQETQYF.

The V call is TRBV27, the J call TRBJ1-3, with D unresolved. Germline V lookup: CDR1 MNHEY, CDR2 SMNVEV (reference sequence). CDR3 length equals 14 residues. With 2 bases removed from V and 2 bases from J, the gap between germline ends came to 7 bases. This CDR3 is CASSLGRAGNTIYF. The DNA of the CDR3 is TGTGCCAGCAGTTTAGGGAGGGCTGGAAACACCATATATTTT.

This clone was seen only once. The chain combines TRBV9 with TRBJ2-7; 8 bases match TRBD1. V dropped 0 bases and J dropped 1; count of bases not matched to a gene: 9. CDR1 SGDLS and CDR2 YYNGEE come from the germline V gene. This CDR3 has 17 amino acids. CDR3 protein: CASSVGGARGLSYEQYF. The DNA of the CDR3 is TGTGCCAGCAGCGTAGGGGGAGCCAGGGGGCTTTCCTACGAGCAGTACTTC.

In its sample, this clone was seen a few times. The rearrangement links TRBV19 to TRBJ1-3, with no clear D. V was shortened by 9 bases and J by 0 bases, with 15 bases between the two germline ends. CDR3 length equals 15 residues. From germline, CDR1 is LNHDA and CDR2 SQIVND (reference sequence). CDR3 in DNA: TGTGCCAGAAAAATGATAGAGAGCTCTGGAAACACCATATATTTT. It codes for CARKMIESSGNTIYF.

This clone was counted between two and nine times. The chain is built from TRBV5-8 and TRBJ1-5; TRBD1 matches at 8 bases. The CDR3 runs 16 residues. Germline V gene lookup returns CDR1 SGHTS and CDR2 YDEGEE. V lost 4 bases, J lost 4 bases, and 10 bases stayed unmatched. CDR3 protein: CASSLMTGVLNQPQHF. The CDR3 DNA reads TGTGCCAGCAGCCTCATGACAGGGGTGCTGAATCAGCCCCAGCATTTT. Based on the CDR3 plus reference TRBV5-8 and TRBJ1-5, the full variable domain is EAGVTQSPTHLIKTRGQQATLRCSPISGHTSVYWYQQALGLGLQFLLWYDEGEERNRGNFPPRFSGRQFPNYSSELNVNALELEDSALYLCASSLMTGVLNQPQHFGDGTRLSIL.

Here the CDR3 reads CASSLVLIADGYTF. The CDR3 region has the DNA TGTGCCAGCAGTTTAGTATTGATTGCGGATGGCTACACCTTC. J is TRBJ1-2 and V is TRBV28; D remains ambiguous. Trimming shortened V by 2 bases and J by 6 bases, and 13 bases separated the two germline ends. The CDR3 covers 14 residues. Germline V lookup: CDR1 MDHEN, CDR2 SYDVKM.

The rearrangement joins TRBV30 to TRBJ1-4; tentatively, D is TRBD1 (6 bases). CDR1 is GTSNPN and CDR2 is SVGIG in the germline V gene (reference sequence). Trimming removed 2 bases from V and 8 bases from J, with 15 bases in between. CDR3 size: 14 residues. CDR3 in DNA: TGTGCCTGGAGTCAAACGACAGGACGGGAAAAACTGTTTTTT. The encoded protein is CAWSQTTGREKLFF.

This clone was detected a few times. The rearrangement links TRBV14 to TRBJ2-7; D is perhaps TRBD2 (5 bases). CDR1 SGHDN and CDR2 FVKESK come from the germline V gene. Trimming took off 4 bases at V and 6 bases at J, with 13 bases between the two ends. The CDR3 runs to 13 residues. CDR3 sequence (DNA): TGTGCCAGCAGCCCCATGGGGAGAGGCGAGCAGTACTTC. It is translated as CASSPMGRGEQYF. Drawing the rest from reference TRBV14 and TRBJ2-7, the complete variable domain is EAGVTQFPSHSVIEKGQTVTLRCDPISGHDNLYWYRRVMGKEIKFLLHFVKESKQDESGMPNNRFLAERTGGTYSTLKVQPAELEDSGVYFCASSPMGRGEQYFGPGTRLTVT.

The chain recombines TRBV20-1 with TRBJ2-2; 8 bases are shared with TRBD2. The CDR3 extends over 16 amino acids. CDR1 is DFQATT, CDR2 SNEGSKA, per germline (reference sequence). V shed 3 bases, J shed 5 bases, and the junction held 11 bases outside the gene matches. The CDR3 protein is CSASGTAGGKTGELFF. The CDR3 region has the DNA TGCAGTGCTAGTGGTACGGCGGGGGGAAAAACCGGGGAGCTGTTTTTT.

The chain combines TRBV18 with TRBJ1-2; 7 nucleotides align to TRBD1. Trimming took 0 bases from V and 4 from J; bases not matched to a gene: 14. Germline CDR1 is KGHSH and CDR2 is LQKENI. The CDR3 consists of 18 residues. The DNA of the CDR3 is TGTGCCAGCTCACCACCCCGGGACAGCAGAATCAGTCTCTATGGCTACACCTTC. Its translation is CASSPPRDSRISLYGYTF.

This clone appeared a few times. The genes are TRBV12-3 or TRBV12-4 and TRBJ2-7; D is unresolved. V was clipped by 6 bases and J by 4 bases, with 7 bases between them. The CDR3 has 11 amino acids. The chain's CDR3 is CASSNQYEQYF. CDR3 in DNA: TGTGCCAGCAGCAATCAGTACGAGCAGTACTTC.

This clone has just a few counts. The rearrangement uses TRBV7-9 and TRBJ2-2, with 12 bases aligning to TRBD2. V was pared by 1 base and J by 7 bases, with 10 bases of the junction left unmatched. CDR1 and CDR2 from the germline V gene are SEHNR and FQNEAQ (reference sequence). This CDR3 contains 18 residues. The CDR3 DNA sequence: TGTGCCAGCAGCTTAGGACTAGCGGGGGCCATGTTCGGCGGGGAGCTGTTTTTT. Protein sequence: CASSLGLAGAMFGGELFF.

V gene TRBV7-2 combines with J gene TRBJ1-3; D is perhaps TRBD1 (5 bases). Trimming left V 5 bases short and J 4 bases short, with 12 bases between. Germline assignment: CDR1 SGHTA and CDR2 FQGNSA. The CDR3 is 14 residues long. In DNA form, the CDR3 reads TGTGCCAGCAGCCGGGGGGTTTCGGGAAACACCATATATTTT. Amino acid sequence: CASSRGVSGNTIYF. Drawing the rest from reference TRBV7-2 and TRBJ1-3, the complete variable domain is GAGVSQSPSNKVTEKGKDVELRCDPISGHTALYWYRQSLGQGLEFLIYFQGNSAPDKSGLPSDRFSAERTGGSVSTLTIQRTQQEDSAVYLCASSRGVSGNTIYFGEGSWLTVV.

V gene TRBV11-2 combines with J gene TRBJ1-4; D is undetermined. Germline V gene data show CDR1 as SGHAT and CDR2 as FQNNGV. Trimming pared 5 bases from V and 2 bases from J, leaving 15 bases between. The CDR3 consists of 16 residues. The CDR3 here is CASSLKSGFTNEKLFF. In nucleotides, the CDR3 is TGTGCCAGCAGCCTCAAAAGCGGGTTCACTAATGAAAAACTGTTTTTT.